The following is a TCR beta chain sequence with its context. No antigen is known for it. These data are taken from a study of T cell responses to AZD1222 COVID-19 vaccine. TCRdb's copy holds only in-frame clones and misses some; the assay was immunoSEQ multiplex PCR. The sample lists 120,000 or so clones; about 90% were seen once. Study outcomes and limitations: Targeting of unmutated variant regions was reportedly seen in nearly half of spike-specific TCRs. The donors showed a predominance of white British ancestry and of females, with possible underestimation of clonal diversity. Two AZD1222 doses significantly raised spike-specific TCR breadth and depth over controls.

The CDR3 length is 12 residues. The V gene's germline CDR1 is ENHRY and CDR2 SYGVKD. V lost 4 bases, J lost 2 bases, and 5 bases lay in between. This sequence originates from an adult who received the AZD1222 COVID-19 vaccine. Sequences were derived from peripheral blood, sampled 28 days after the second AZD1222 dose. The chain uses TRBV10-3 and TRBJ2-5; D gene ambiguous. Here the CDR3 reads CAISGVQETQYF. The CDR3 bases are TGTGCCATCAGTGGTGTACAAGAGACCCAGTACTTC.